The clone carrying this T cell receptor beta chain was seen a handful of times. Antigen: not known. The sample belongs to a study of response to subunit inactivated influenza vaccine. Overall study findings and caveats: The authors suggested that every seasonal influenza vaccination recruits few new T cells.

CDR1 MNHEY and CDR2 SVGAGI come from the germline V gene. The CDR3 is made up of 13 amino acids. Trimming stripped 0 bases from V and 3 bases from J, with 3 bases between. Via MiXCR, TCRdb re-called the RT-PCR reads, giving one row per CDR3 protein. The sample consists of more than 600,000 distinct CDR3 sequences, about 18% of them appearing once. The chain has TRBV6-5 and TRBJ1-5; unclear D gene. This TCR was recovered from a man in his forties or fifties who received an inactivated influenza vaccine. The input for sequencing was PBMCs from blood, taken more than 4 days after vaccination. The DNA for the CDR3 is TGTGCCAGCAGTTACTCGCCCAATCAGCCCCAGCATTTT. It encodes CASSYSPNQPQHF.